This TCR beta chain was documented in a study of shared clonotypes between healthy human individuals. Overall study findings and caveats: A handful of donors showed sharing of approximately 5% of naive CD4 clonotypes. Having only a few donors restricted how much genetic and exposure-history diversity was captured.

The V gene's germline CDR1 is MNHEY and CDR2 SVGAGI. The length of the CDR3 is 11 residues. The ends were cut back, 4 bases at V and 14 bases at J, with 12 bases in the middle. Several immunoSEQ plates received, in even portions, the genomic DNA of each subset. TCRdb's table, derived via immunoSEQ multiplex PCR, lists solely in-frame clones and lacks some. Counted here are about a million clones, 77% occurring once; the ten biggest clones make up roughly 0.9%. Comment on this clone: The antigen is not known.

This TCR was recovered from a man between 18 and 29 years old in good health. Some clones in this sample may be carry-over from other donors' samples. Sequencing was carried out using memory CD4+ T cells from PBMCs. The subset was: CD45RA-negative fraction. The chain carries TRBV6-5 and TRBJ2-1; D is perhaps TRBD2 (6 bases). The CDR3 sequence: CASSSGLTKFF. The CDR3 DNA reads TGTGCCAGCAGTTCGGGACTCACAAAGTTCTTC.